The rows below give T cell receptor beta chains drawn from one sample of a study of identical twins. MiXCR, run by TCRdb on the 5' RACE reads, gives a single entry per CDR3 protein. The repertoire holds 1.5 million to 2 million distinct CDR3 sequences, with less than 40% as singletons. The sample consisted of cord blood. These receptors were taken from a newborn girl in good health. Both conserved end residues are part of each CDR3. A D gene is named only where the DNA matches it firmly. Only part of the rows carry a size: once, few, many, or a class if the clone is expanded.

>NA|TRBJ2-3|TRBV10-3|NA
TGTGCCACCGTTATCCGGGACTCAGACACAGATACGCAGTATTTT
CATVIRDSDTDTQYF
>TRBD1|TRBJ2-7|TRBV20-1|few
TGCAGTGCTAGAGTTCCACGACAGGGGCCCGAGCAGTACTTC
CSARVPRQGPEQYF
>NA|TRBJ2-7|TRBV12-3/TRBV12-4|few
TGTGCCAGCAGTTCATACCGGGCCTACTACGAGCAGTACTTC
CASSSYRAYYEQYF
>TRBD2|TRBJ2-5|TRBV20-1|few
TGCAGTGCTAGACGAACTAGCGCCAAGTCCTTAAAGGGAGAGACCCAGTACTTC
CSARRTSAKSLKGETQYF
>TRBD1|TRBJ2-7|TRBV27|once
TGTGCCGGCAGTTTCTCTCGGGGACAGGCCCACGAGCAGTACTTC
CAGSFSRGQAHEQYF
>NA|TRBJ2-4|TRBV29-1|NA
TGCAGCGTTGAAGACAACAATGAGCAGTACTTC
CSVEDNNEQYF
>TRBD1|TRBJ1-2|TRBV13|NA
TGTGCCAGCAGCTTCCTGGGACAGGAGGTTTTGTATGGCTACACCTTC
CASSFLGQEVLYGYTF
>TRBD2|TRBJ2-7|TRBV28|few
TGTGCCAGCAGTTTATCCTCTAGCGGGAGCTACGAGCAGTACTTC
CASSLSSSGSYEQYF
>NA|TRBJ2-3|TRBV20-1|NA
TGCAGTGCTAGTACCCGAGATACGCAGTATTTT
CSASTRDTQYF
>TRBD1|TRBJ1-2|TRBV29-1|NA
TGCAGCGTTTACAGGGGGCGGCCCTATGGCTACACCTTC
CSVYRGRPYGYTF
>TRBD2|TRBJ2-7|TRBV12-3/TRBV12-4|NA
TGTGCCAGCACTCTCTCCCGGACTAGCGGATACAATGAGCAGTACTTC
CASTLSRTSGYNEQYF
>TRBD1|TRBJ1-3|TRBV20-1|few
TGCAGTGCTAGAGAACCGGGACAGGGGGCGAACACCATATATTTT
CSAREPGQGANTIYF
>TRBD2|TRBJ2-5|TRBV7-2|NA
TGTGCCAGCAGCTTAGCTTCCCCAGCGGGAGGCGGGGAGACCCAGTACTTC
CASSLASPAGGGETQYF
>TRBD1|TRBJ2-1|TRBV10-1|NA
TGCGCCACCATGGACAGGTTTGGGAATGAGCAGTTCTTC
CATMDRFGNEQFF
>TRBD2|TRBJ2-5|TRBV7-2|many
TGTGCCAGCAGTTTAGTGGCGGGAGGACAAGAGACCCAGTACTTC
CASSLVAGGQETQYF
>NA|TRBJ1-3|TRBV5-1|NA
TGCGCCAGCAGCTTGGGACAGGAGGCCTCTGGAAACACCATATATTTT
CASSLGQEASGNTIYF
>NA|TRBJ2-1|TRBV7-2|many
TGTGCCAGCAGCTTATACGGGAGACAGGATGAGCAGTTCTTC
CASSLYGRQDEQFF
>NA|TRBJ2-7|TRBV9|few
TGTGCCAGCAGCCCCCAGATCAGCGGCTCCTACGAGCAGTACTTC
CASSPQISGSYEQYF
>NA|TRBJ2-1|TRBV20-1|few
TGCAGTGCTGGAACGGCGGGGGCGCCGGGGAATGAGCAGTTCTTC
CSAGTAGAPGNEQFF
>NA|TRBJ2-7|TRBV2|NA
TGTGCCAGCAACGGACCGTTCTCCTACGAGCAGTACTTC
CASNGPFSYEQYF
>TRBD2|TRBJ2-7|TRBV6-6|few
TGTGCCAGCAGCCCGAGCGGGGGGGTTGCAAATGAGCAGTACTTC
CASSPSGGVANEQYF
>NA|TRBJ1-6|TRBV2|NA
TGTGCCAGCAGTGAAAACCTAACACCCCTCCACTTT
CASSENLTPLHF
>NA|TRBJ1-6|TRBV3-1|NA
TGTGCCAGCAGCCAAGATCTTAGGGTTGCCCATAATTCACCCCTCCACTTT
CASSQDLRVAHNSPLHF
>NA|TRBJ1-2|TRBV20-1|NA
TGCAGTGCTAGTGGAGGACTTACTAACTATGGCTACACCTTC
CSASGGLTNYGYTF
>TRBD2|TRBJ2-3|TRBV4-2|many
TGTGCCAGCAGCCAAGGGGGACTAGCATCAGATACGCAGTATTTT
CASSQGGLASDTQYF
>NA|TRBJ2-7|TRBV5-1|few
TGCGCCAGCAGCCTGGGGGTTGGGCACGAGCAGTACTTC
CASSLGVGHEQYF
>NA|TRBJ2-3|TRBV21-1|NA
TGTGCCAGCAGCAAAGGAGGGGACAGGGGGACAGATACGCAGTATTTT
CASSKGGDRGTDTQYF
>NA|TRBJ2-3|TRBV7-9|NA
TGTGCCAGCAGCGGGAGTGATGCGCAGTATTTT
CASSGSDAQYF
>TRBD1|TRBJ2-7|TRBV27|NA
TGTGCCAGCAGTACCGGGACAGGAGCCTCCTACGAGCAGTACTTC
CASSTGTGASYEQYF
>NA|TRBJ2-1|TRBV6-6|NA
TGTGCCAGCAGCCCTCGGCTAGGAGACAATGAGCAGTTCTTC
CASSPRLGDNEQFF